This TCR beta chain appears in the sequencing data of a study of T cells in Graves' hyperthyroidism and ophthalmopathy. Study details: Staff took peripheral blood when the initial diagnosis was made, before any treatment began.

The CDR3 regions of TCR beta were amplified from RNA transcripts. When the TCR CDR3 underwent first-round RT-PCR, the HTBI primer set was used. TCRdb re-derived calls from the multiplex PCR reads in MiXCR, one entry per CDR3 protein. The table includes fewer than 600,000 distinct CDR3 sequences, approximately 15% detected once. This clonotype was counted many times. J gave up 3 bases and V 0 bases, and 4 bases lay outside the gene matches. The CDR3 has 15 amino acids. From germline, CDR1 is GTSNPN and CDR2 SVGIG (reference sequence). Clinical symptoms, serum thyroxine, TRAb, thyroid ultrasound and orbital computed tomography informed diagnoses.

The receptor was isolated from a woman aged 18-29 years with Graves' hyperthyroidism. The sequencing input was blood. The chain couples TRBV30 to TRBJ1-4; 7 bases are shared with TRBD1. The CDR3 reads CAWSVSGQPNEKLFF. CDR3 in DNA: TGTGCCTGGAGTGTATCGGGACAGCCTAATGAAAAACTGTTTTTT. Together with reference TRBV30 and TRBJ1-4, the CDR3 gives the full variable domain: SQTIHQWPATLVQPVGSPLSLECTVEGTSNPNLYWYRQAAGRGLQLLFYSVGIGQISSEVPQNLSASRPQDRQFILSSKKLLLSDSGFYLCAWSVSGQPNEKLFFGSGTQLSVL.